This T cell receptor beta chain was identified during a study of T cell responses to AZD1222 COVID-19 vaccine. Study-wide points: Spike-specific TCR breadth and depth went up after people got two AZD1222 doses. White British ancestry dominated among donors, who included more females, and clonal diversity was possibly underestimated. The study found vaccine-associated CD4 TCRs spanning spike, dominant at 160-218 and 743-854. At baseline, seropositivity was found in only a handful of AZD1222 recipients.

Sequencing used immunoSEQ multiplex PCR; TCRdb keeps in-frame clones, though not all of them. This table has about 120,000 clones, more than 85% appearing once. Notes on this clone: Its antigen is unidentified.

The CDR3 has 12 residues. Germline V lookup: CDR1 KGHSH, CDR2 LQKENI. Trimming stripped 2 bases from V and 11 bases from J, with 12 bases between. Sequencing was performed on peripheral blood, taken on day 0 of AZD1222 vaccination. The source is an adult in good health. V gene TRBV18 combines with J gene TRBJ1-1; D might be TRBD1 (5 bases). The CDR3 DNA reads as TGTGCCAGCTCACCATCGGAGGGGAAGGCTTTCTTT. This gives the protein CASSPSEGKAFF.